A single sample is the source of the 21 T cell receptor beta chains below, sequenced in a study of shared clonotypes between healthy human individuals. Measured with immunoSEQ multiplex PCR; TCRdb has only the in-frame clones, and not every one. The sample lists more than 500,000 clones, roughly 95% seen once, with around 0.067% in the top ten. The sequenced material came from naive CD4+ T cells sorted from blood. As to subset: CD45RA+ positively selected. These receptors were taken from a woman under 40 in good health.

Note on this clone: The identical CDR3 is also encoded by other nucleotide sequences in the sample. The CDR3 loop is CASSLSVTGELFF. The CDR3 DNA follows: TGCGCCAGCAGCTTGTCGGTGACCGGGGAGCTGTTTTTT. The V and J genes are TRBV5-1 and TRBJ2-2; D remains unclear. Germline-derived CDR1 and CDR2 are SGHRS and YFSETQ. The V end lost 1 base, the J end lost 5 bases, and 6 bases lay between the germline ends. This CDR3 contains 13 residues. The full variable domain, with the rest looked up from reference TRBV5-1 and TRBJ2-2, is KAGVTQTPRYLIKTRGQQVTLSCSPISGHRSVSWYQQTPGQGLQFLFEYFSETQRNKGNFPGRFSGRQFSNSRSEMNVSTLELGDSALYLCASSLSVTGELFFGEGSRLTVL.

V and J are TRBV15 and TRBJ2-7, with no clear D. The germline gives CDR1 LNHNV, CDR2 YYDKDF (reference sequence). The CDR3 loop spans 13 amino acids. Trimming pared 2 bases from V and 13 bases from J, leaving 18 bases between. The CDR3 nucleotides are TGTGCCACCAGCAGACCTCGGGCACCCCGGCTCTACTTC. It codes for CATSRPRAPRLYF.

This clone was found once. The chain has TRBV28 and TRBJ1-4, with D perhaps matching TRBD1 (5 bases). The CDR3 has 16 amino acids. The germline V and J ends were trimmed by 2 bases and 3 bases, with 13 bases remaining between them. Germline CDR1 is MDHEN and CDR2 is SYDVKM. DNA for the CDR3: TGTGCCAGCAGTTTACCCTGGGGGGGAGCTAATGAAAAACTGTTTTTT. Its protein is CASSLPWGGANEKLFF.

The J gene is TRBJ2-7, the V gene TRBV18, with 9 positions matching TRBD1. The CDR3 is made up of 16 amino acids. V was pared by 0 bases and J by 6 bases, with 9 bases of the junction left unmatched. CDR1 and CDR2 from the germline V gene are KGHSH and LQKENI. CDR3 residues: CASSPPGGTGNGEQYF. The CDR3 bases are TGTGCCAGCTCACCACCGGGTGGGACAGGGAATGGCGAGCAGTACTTC.

The V call is TRBV10-1, the J call TRBJ2-2; possibly TRBD1 or TRBD2 for D (5 bases each). This CDR3 is 14 amino acids long. The germline V gene has CDR1 WNHNN and CDR2 SYGVQD (reference sequence). V shed 3 bases and J shed 6 bases, with 11 bases lying between them. The CDR3 nucleotides read TGCGCCAGCAGTGACTTCGTGGGGGCCGGGGAGCTGTTTTTT. It encodes CASSDFVGAGELFF.

The chain carries TRBV4-1 and TRBJ2-7; TRBD2 matches at 14 bases. This CDR3 region has 18 residues. Germline lookup yields CDR1 MGHRA and CDR2 YSYEKL. The V and J ends lost 4 bases and 2 bases, in that order; junction bases with no gene match: 10. CDR3 loop: CASSRPGTSGSNPYEQYF. CDR3 in DNA: TGCGCCAGCAGCCGTCCCGGGACTAGCGGGAGTAATCCCTACGAGCAGTACTTC.

The genes are TRBV19 and TRBJ2-6; D is uncertain. Trimming took 3 bases from V and 2 from J, leaving 2 bases between them. CDR1 is LNHDA, CDR2 SQIVND, per germline (reference sequence). The CDR3 totals 13 residues. The CDR3: CASSITGANVLTF. The DNA for the CDR3 is TGTGCCAGTAGTATCACTGGGGCCAACGTCCTGACTTTC. The complete variable domain, with remaining parts taken from reference TRBV19 and TRBJ2-6, reads DGGITQSPKYLFRKEGQNVTLSCEQNLNHDAMYWYRQDPGQGLRLIYYSQIVNDFQKGDIAEGYSVSREKKESFPLTVTSAQKNPTAFYLCASSITGANVLTFGAGSRLTVL.

Comment on this clone: At one of its ends the junction is not consistent with the germline gene, which may arise from a read error. The chain recombines TRBV25-1 with TRBJ2-1, with TRBD2 matching over 9 bases. Germline V gene lookup returns CDR1 MGHDK and CDR2 SYGVNS. This CDR3 region has 14 residues. CDR3 DNA sequence: TGTGCCAGCTCTGGGACTAGCTCCCACAATGAGCAGTTCTTC. Its translation is CASSGTSSHNEQFF.

This chain's CDR3 is CASGTADQPQHF. CDR3 bases: TGTGCCAGCGGGACAGCAGATCAGCCCCAGCATTTT. This sequence joins TRBV28 and TRBJ1-5, with 7 bases matching TRBD1. The CDR3 has 12 residues. The V and J ends lost 8 bases and 5 bases, in that order; junction bases with no gene match: 3. Germline CDR1 MDHEN, CDR2 SYDVKM. The complete variable domain, with remaining parts taken from reference TRBV28 and TRBJ1-5, reads DVKVTQSSRYLVKRTGEKVFLECVQDMDHENMFWYRQDPGLGLRLIYFSYDVKMKEKGDIPEGYSVSREKKERFSLILESASTNQTSMYLCASGTADQPQHFGDGTRLSIL.

The chain combines TRBV11-2 with TRBJ2-7, with D unresolved. The CDR3 sequence is 16 residues long. V dropped 0 bases and J dropped 2 bases, with 14 bases sitting between them. The germline gives CDR1 SGHAT, CDR2 FQNNGV. In DNA, the CDR3 is TGTGCCAGCAGCTTAGATTCTCGGTTGCGTCCCTACGAGCAGTACTTC. It encodes CASSLDSRLRPYEQYF. The full variable domain, completed using reference TRBV11-2 and TRBJ2-7, is EAGVAQSPRYKIIEKRQSVAFWCNPISGHATLYWYQQILGQGPKLLIQFQNNGVVDDSQLPKDRFSAERLKGVDSTLKIQPAKLEDSAVYLCASSLDSRLRPYEQYFGPGTRLTVT.

The CDR3 spells CASSPPGGVGNTIYF. CDR3 bases: TGTGCCAGCTCACCCCCCGGAGGGGTTGGAAACACCATATATTTT. The chain is built from TRBV18 and TRBJ1-3; tentative D call: TRBD1 (5 bases). V shed 3 bases and J shed 3 bases, with 12 bases lying between them. The CDR3 is made up of 15 amino acids. Germline assignment: CDR1 KGHSH and CDR2 LQKENI.

This clone was seen only once. The rearrangement links TRBV5-1 to TRBJ2-2, with D perhaps assigned TRBD1 or TRBD2 (5 bases each). Per germline, CDR1 SGHRS and CDR2 YFSETQ. This CDR3 is built from 14 residues. Between the trimmed V and J ends, which lost 0 bases and 4 bases, there was a span of 7 bases. Here the CDR3 DNA reads TGCGCCAGCAGCTTGGAGGGGAGCACCGGGGAGCTGTTTTTT. Protein: CASSLEGSTGELFF.

This chain links TRBV4-1 with TRBJ2-5; 9 nucleotides line up with TRBD2. V trimming: 0 bases; J trimming: 2 bases; junction bases outside the gene matches: 10. CDR1 is MGHRA, CDR2 YSYEKL, per germline. The CDR3 consists of 18 residues. The CDR3, as DNA: TGCGCCAGCAGCCAAGATAGGGAGGCTAGCGGGGATCAAGAGACCCAGTACTTC. Protein sequence: CASSQDREASGDQETQYF.

V is TRBV5-4 and J is TRBJ1-1, with D uncertain. Deletions cut 0 bases from V and 1 base from J, with 7 bases between. CDR1 and CDR2 (germline): SGHNT, YYREEE (reference sequence). The CDR3 loop spans 14 amino acids. Here the CDR3 reads CASSLEAENTEAFF. The CDR3 DNA reads as TGTGCCAGCAGCTTGGAGGCCGAGAACACTGAAGCTTTCTTT.

Only one count was recorded for this clone. This chain connects TRBV6-5 to TRBJ1-1, with 7 positions matching TRBD1. J was trimmed by 1 base and V by 2 bases; bases with no gene match: 7. In germline, CDR1 is MNHEY, CDR2 SVGAGI. The CDR3 sequence is 16 residues long. In DNA form, the CDR3 reads TGTGCCAGCAGTTACGCGGGACAGCTAACGAACACTGAAGCTTTCTTT. The encoded protein is CASSYAGQLTNTEAFF.

This chain links TRBV15 with TRBJ1-4; TRBD1 aligns across 7 bases. Germline V gene data show CDR1 as LNHNV and CDR2 as YYDKDF (reference sequence). The CDR3 is 15 residues long. J gave up 2 bases and V 7 bases, and 7 bases lay outside the gene matches. The CDR3 region is CATTNKTGTNEKLFF. CDR3 in DNA: TGTGCCACCACAAATAAGACAGGGACTAATGAAAAACTGTTTTTT.

V usage is TRBV6-5 and J usage is TRBJ2-1, with TRBD2 matching over 7 bases. V was pared by 5 bases and J by 6 bases, with 7 bases of the junction left unmatched. Germline CDR1 and CDR2: MNHEY and SVGAGI. This CDR3 is built from 14 residues. The CDR3 nucleotides read TGTGCCAGCAGTCCCAGACTAGCAGGCAATGAGCAGTTCTTC. It codes for CASSPRLAGNEQFF.

The chain employs TRBV5-1 and TRBJ2-1; D may be TRBD2 (7 bases). This CDR3 has 15 residues. The V end lost 0 bases, the J end lost 9 bases, and 16 bases lay between the germline ends. The germline gives CDR1 SGHRS, CDR2 YFSETQ. CDR3 DNA: TGCGCCAGCAGCTTGGCCCCCCAAGGGGGGGGTGAGCAGTTCTTC. It is translated as CASSLAPQGGGEQFF.

The genes are TRBV7-9 and TRBJ1-4, with D tentatively TRBD1 (6 bases). V was cut by 2 bases and J by 5 bases, with 15 bases left in between. The CDR3 sequence is 16 residues long. The germline V gene encodes CDR1 SEHNR and CDR2 FQNEAQ (reference sequence). CDR3 protein: CASSLIGTRGNEKLFF. CDR3 nucleotide sequence: TGTGCCAGCAGCTTAATAGGGACAAGGGGGAATGAAAAACTGTTTTTT.

A note on this clone: Other DNA sequences of this sample code for an identical CDR3. This sequence joins TRBV5-1 and TRBJ2-7; D possibly corresponds to TRBD2 (5 bases). The germline V gene encodes CDR1 SGHRS and CDR2 YFSETQ. The CDR3 has 13 amino acids. Trimming took off 7 bases at V and 0 bases at J, with 11 bases between the two ends. The CDR3 DNA reads as TGCGCCAGCTCCCGGGAATCCTCCTACGAGCAGTACTTC. Translation gives CASSRESSYEQYF.

CDR3 in DNA: TGCAGCGTCGGATGGGGGGCAGATACGCAGTATTTT. Protein sequence: CSVGWGADTQYF. The chain recombines TRBV29-1 with TRBJ2-3; D might be TRBD2 (6 bases). CDR1 SQVTM and CDR2 ANQGSEA come from the germline V gene. Trimming removed 6 bases at V and 4 bases at J, with 11 bases between. The CDR3 runs 12 residues.